Presented here are 8 T cell receptor beta chains from one specimen sequenced in a study of molecular identifiers for immune sequencing clone quantification. In TCRdb, the PCR reads were re-called with MiXCR into one record per CDR3 protein. The sample consists of hundreds of thousands of distinct CDR3 sequences, about 25% of them appearing once. What was sequenced was naive CD8+ T cells from blood, with Jurkat cell RNA spiked in. Subset: FACS-sorted CD8+CD4-CCR7+CD45RA+ naive T cells. The receptor source for this set is a human donor in good health. Some libraries in this study had Jurkat cell RNA spiked in.

Note on this clonotype: Given a much more abundant clone one base away, this may be a read error. The chain employs TRBV10-2 and TRBJ1-2; TRBD1 aligns across 7 bases. The ends lost 7 bases at V and 4 bases at J; junction bases unmatched: 9. Germline CDR1 and CDR2: WSHSY and SAAADI. The CDR3 is made up of 14 amino acids. CDR3 protein: CASTPDRTTYGYTF. In DNA, the CDR3 is TGCGCCAGCACTCCGGACAGGACGACCTATGGCTACACCTTC.

This clonotype has ten or more counts. The CDR3 sequence: CASSGWGGTSGLNEQFF. CDR3 DNA: TGTGCCAGCAGCGGGTGGGGCGGGACTAGCGGGCTGAATGAGCAGTTCTTC. The chain couples TRBV5-4 to TRBJ2-1, with 12 nucleotides matching TRBD2. Germline lookup yields CDR1 SGHNT and CDR2 YYREEE (reference sequence). The CDR3 extends over 17 amino acids. V lost 4 bases and J lost 7; bases outside the gene matches: 12.

Remarks on this clonotype: This sequence may be a read error, since a much larger clone differs from it by one base. The rearrangement uses TRBV12-3 or TRBV12-4 and TRBJ1-1; TRBD1 is a possible D gene (6 bases). This CDR3 comprises 13 residues. Trimming shortened V by 7 bases and J by 5 bases, and 14 bases separated the two germline ends. The CDR3 bases are TGTGCCAGCACCCCATGGGGGCTGACTGAAGCTTTCTTT. As protein: CASTPWGLTEAFF.

This clonotype was seen repeatedly, ten times or more. The rearrangement links TRBV5-5 to TRBJ2-7; D unresolved. Between the trimmed V and J ends, which lost 0 bases and 9 bases, there was a span of 10 bases. Germline CDR1 reads SGHKS; CDR2 reads YYEKEE (reference sequence). The CDR3 totals 12 residues. CDR3 residues: CASSLDVSWQYF. In DNA, the CDR3 is TGTGCCAGCAGCTTGGATGTTTCTTGGCAGTACTTC. The whole variable domain, filled in from reference TRBV5-5 and TRBJ2-7, reads DAGVTQSPTHLIKTRGQQVTLRCSPISGHKSVSWYQQVLGQGPQFIFQYYEKEERGRGNFPDRFSARQFPNYSSELNVNALLLGDSALYLCASSLDVSWQYFGPGTRLTVT.

The chain carries TRBV27 and TRBJ1-2; D remains ambiguous. The length of the CDR3 is 12 residues. Per germline, CDR1 MNHEY and CDR2 SMNVEV (reference sequence). V was pared by 4 bases and J by 6 bases, with 9 bases between. The CDR3 protein is CASSSGGDGYTF. The CDR3 DNA sequence: TGTGCCAGCAGTTCTGGCGGCGATGGCTACACCTTC.

This clonotype has at least ten counts. The chain recombines TRBV5-1 with TRBJ2-2; D not resolved. The V end was cut by 5 bases, the J end by 5 bases, with 10 bases between. Germline CDR1 reads SGHRS; CDR2 reads YFSETQ. The CDR3 sequence is 13 residues long. The CDR3 loop reads CASRSDSTGELFF. The CDR3, as DNA: TGCGCCAGCAGAAGTGACTCGACCGGGGAGCTGTTTTTT.

The table lists this clonotype with many counts. At one end, the junction sequence differs from germline, possibly due to a read error. The rearrangement joins TRBV27 to TRBJ1-1, with 7 bases lining up with TRBD1. This CDR3 spans 15 amino acids. The germline gives CDR1 MNHEY, CDR2 SMNVEV (reference sequence). CDR3: CASSLYRGGGTEAFF. CDR3 coding DNA: TGTGCCAGCAGCTTATACAGGGGCGGAGGGACTGAAGCTTTCTTT.

This clonotype was counted a single time. This may be a read error: a much more frequent sequence differs by one nucleotide. V and J are TRBV4-3 and TRBJ2-3; 10 nucleotides agree with TRBD1. V shed 3 bases and J 8 bases; nucleotides not matched to a gene: 8. This CDR3 spans 15 amino acids. Germline V CDR1 and CDR2: LGHNA, YSLEER. The CDR3 protein is CASSQGTGAAATQYF. The CDR3, as DNA: TGCGCCAGCAGCCAGGGGACAGGGGCCGCAGCTACGCAGTATTTT.